The clone carrying this TCR beta chain occurred many times. TCRdb passed the 5' RACE reads through MiXCR, listing each CDR3 protein once. The sample holds over 550,000 distinct CDR3 sequences, roughly 7.2% seen once. CDR1 is SEHNR and CDR2 is FQNEAQ in the germline V gene (reference sequence). V lost 0 bases and J 6 bases, leaving 5 bases between the germline ends. The CDR3 has 13 amino acids. The sample comes from a study of identical twins. This sample also appeared in a second study, on yellow fever vaccine responses in identical twins.

The receptor comes from a woman aged 18-30 years in good health. The V and J genes are TRBV7-9 and TRBJ1-4; maybe TRBD1 (5 bases). Material for sequencing was PBMCs. The CDR3 here is CASSLAGDEKLFF. CDR3 nucleotides: TGTGCCAGCAGCTTAGCAGGGGATGAAAAACTGTTTTTT. Based on the CDR3 plus reference TRBV7-9 and TRBJ1-4, the full variable domain is DTGVSQNPRHKITKRGQNVTFRCDPISEHNRLYWYRQTLGQGPEFLTYFQNEAQLEKSRLLSDRFSAERPKGSFSTLEIQRTEQGDSAMYLCASSLAGDEKLFFGSGTQLSVL.